One sample yielded the 26 T cell receptor beta chains listed below, sequenced in a study of kidney transplant recipient with SARS-CoV-2 infection. TCRdb itself ran the reads through MiXCR, one entry per CDR3 protein. This sample carries approximately 240,000 distinct CDR3 sequences, around 28% of them seen once, and the ten largest clones take roughly 7%. Sequencing was performed on a blood sample, taken at baseline and on day 111 from a kidney transplant recipient. The receptors were sampled from a male patient aged 30 to 40 who had COVID-19 and was a kidney transplant recipient. Some T cells may be supplied by the graft donor.

In its sample, this clonotype was seen many times. The V and J genes are TRBV6-5 and TRBJ2-6; 7 nucleotides agree with TRBD1. Germline CDR1 and CDR2: MNHEY and SVGAGI. The CDR3 length is 17 residues. The V segment lost 5 bases and the J segment 4 bases; nucleotides outside the gene matches: 11. CDR3 DNA sequence: TGTGCCAGCAGTGGAGACGGGACAGTCCCGGGGGCCAACGTCCTGACTTTC. As protein: CASSGDGTVPGANVLTF.

This clonotype was seen many times. The rearrangement uses TRBV6-2 or TRBV6-3 and TRBJ1-2; TRBD1 aligns across 8 bases. Trimming removed 6 bases from V and 3 bases from J; junction bases left unmatched: 0. From germline, CDR1 is MNHEY and CDR2 SVGEGT. This CDR3 spans 12 amino acids. CDR3 sequence reads: CASRQGDYGYTF. CDR3 sequence (DNA): TGTGCCAGCAGACAGGGGGACTATGGCTACACCTTC.

A remark on this clonotype: This may be a read error: a much more frequent sequence differs by one nucleotide. The chain joins TRBV11-2 to TRBJ1-3; D gene unclear. This CDR3 spans 15 amino acids. Germline CDR1 is SGHAT and CDR2 is FQNNGV. The CDR3 coding sequence is TGTGCCGGCAGCTTAGAGGCGAGCTCTGGAAACACCATATATTTT. It translates to CAGSLEASSGNTIYF. Supplemented by reference TRBV11-2 and TRBJ1-3, the full variable domain reads EAGVAQSPRYKIIEKRQSVAFWCNPISGHATLYWYQQILGQGPKLLIQFQNNGVVDDSQLPKDRFSAERLKGVDSTLKIQPAKLEDSAVYLCAGSLEASSGNTIYFGEGSWLTVV.

This clonotype was recorded many times. The chain has TRBV5-6 and TRBJ1-1; 10 positions agree with TRBD1. Unmatched junction bases numbered 8, after V lost 5 bases and J lost 1 base. Germline CDR1 is SGHDT and CDR2 is YYEEEE. The CDR3 is made up of 16 amino acids. The CDR3 DNA reads TGTGCCAGCAGACCCGGGACAGGGGCGAGGAACACTGAAGCTTTCTTT. This encodes CASRPGTGARNTEAFF.

This clonotype was counted ten times or more. The V gene is TRBV12-3 or TRBV12-4, the J gene TRBJ1-1; no clear D gene. This CDR3 contains 13 residues. With 1 base removed from V and 3 bases from J, the gap between germline ends came to 6 bases. The CDR3 spells CASSLGGHTEAFF. CDR3 sequence (DNA): TGTGCCAGCAGTTTAGGTGGGCACACTGAAGCTTTCTTT.

This clonotype has a count of ten or more. This rearrangement joins TRBV24-1 to TRBJ1-1; D is possibly TRBD1 (6 bases). V was pared by 6 bases and J by 4 bases, with 17 bases between. The CDR3 runs 15 residues. The germline V gene has CDR1 KGHDR and CDR2 SFDVKD. CDR3: CATSQGRAGITEAFF. DNA for the CDR3: TGTGCCACCAGTCAGGGGAGGGCTGGGATCACTGAAGCTTTCTTT.

This clonotype was found many times. The V gene is TRBV24-1, the J gene TRBJ2-2; TRBD2 matches 10 bases. The CDR3 sequence is 14 residues long. V lost 9 bases, J lost 6 bases, and 6 bases stayed unmatched. The germline V gene has CDR1 KGHDR and CDR2 SFDVKD. The CDR3 DNA is TGTGCCACCGAAGCGGGAGGGCATTCCGGGGAGCTGTTTTTT. Its protein product is CATEAGGHSGELFF.

This clonotype was counted ten times or more. The chain joins TRBV12-5 to TRBJ1-3; D call uncertain. CDR3 length equals 14 residues. V was cut by 6 bases and J by 0 bases, with 9 bases left in between. Germline V gene sequence: CDR1 LGHNT, CDR2 FRNRAP. The CDR3 loop is CASGPTVSGNTIYF. The CDR3 nucleotides are TGTGCTAGTGGCCCTACAGTCTCTGGAAACACCATATATTTT.

In its sample, this clonotype was seen a few times. The J gene is TRBJ2-3, the V gene TRBV6-5, with 10 nucleotides matching TRBD1. The CDR3 runs 14 residues. The V gene's germline CDR1 is MNHEY and CDR2 SVGAGI. J lost 4 bases, V lost 5 bases, and 3 bases had no gene match. This chain's CDR3 is CASSDRGRPDTQYF. CDR3 bases: TGTGCCAGCAGTGACAGGGGGCGGCCAGATACGCAGTATTTT.

The chain recombines TRBV19 with TRBJ2-1, with TRBD2 identical over 11 bases. Trimming cost V 4 bases and J 4 bases; bases outside gene matches: 12. Germline loops: CDR1 LNHDA, CDR2 SQIVND (reference sequence). The CDR3 sequence is 18 residues long. CDR3 residues: CASSRVQYSGGGYNEQFF. The CDR3 nucleotides read TGTGCCAGTAGTAGGGTACAATATAGCGGGGGGGGATACAATGAGCAGTTCTTC.

This clonotype was found many times. The gene calls are TRBV12-3 or TRBV12-4 and TRBJ1-6; D is possibly TRBD1 (6 bases). Trimming took 4 bases from V and 7 from J, leaving 11 bases between them. There are 14 residues in the CDR3. CDR3 in DNA: TGTGCCAGCAGTTACGACAGGCTAAATTCACCCCTCCACTTT. This encodes CASSYDRLNSPLHF.

The chain carries TRBV5-1 and TRBJ2-3, with 11 bases that match TRBD2. Trimming cost V 2 bases and J 1 base; bases outside gene matches: 3. Per the germline V gene, CDR1 is SGHRS and CDR2 is YFSETQ. There are 16 residues in the CDR3. Here the CDR3 DNA reads TGCGCCAGCAGCTTACCGGGACTAGCGGGCACAGATACGCAGTATTTT. Amino acid sequence: CASSLPGLAGTDTQYF.

On this clonotype itself: A much larger clone is a single base away; this may be a read error. The V call is TRBV9, the J call TRBJ1-4; TRBD1 matches 7 bases. This CDR3 has 20 amino acids. In germline, CDR1 is SGDLS, CDR2 YYNGEE. The CDR3 DNA reads as TGTGCCGGCAGCGTAGGACAGTCTTGGGGACAGAATCTCGCTAATGAAAAACTGTTTTTT. It codes for CAGSVGQSWGQNLANEKLFF.

Details on this clonotype: A much larger clone is a single base away; this may be a read error. The genes are TRBV19 and TRBJ2-7; no firm D call. Germline CDR1 and CDR2: LNHDA and SQIVND (reference sequence). The CDR3 extends over 15 amino acids. V gave up 3 bases and J gave up 6 bases, with 18 bases separating them. The CDR3 DNA sequence: TGTGCCAGTAGTATGAGAACTTTGGGTAGCAGCGAGCAGTACTTC. As protein: CASSMRTLGSSEQYF.

In the case of this clonotype: This may be a read error: a much more frequent sequence differs by one nucleotide. The gene calls are TRBV6-1 and TRBJ1-2; no reliable D call. This CDR3 has 17 residues. The V gene lost 4 bases and the J gene lost 4 bases, with 22 bases spanning the gap. Germline lookup yields CDR1 MNHNS and CDR2 SASEGT. CDR3 nucleotides: TGTGCCAGCAGTGGTAACAGCTCTATGCGAAAGGCCTATGGCTACACCTTC. This gives the protein CASSGNSSMRKAYGYTF.

Comments on this clonotype: A much larger clone is a single base away; this may be a read error. The chain carries TRBV6-5 and TRBJ1-2; the match to TRBD1 covers 9 bases. The CDR3 contains 13 residues. CDR1 and CDR2 (germline): MNHEY, SVGAGI. The ends lost 5 bases at V and 8 bases at J; junction bases unmatched: 6. The CDR3 DNA is TGTGCCAGCAGTGACGGGACAGGGAGGGGCTACACCTTC. This codes for CASSDGTGRGYTF.

This clonotype was counted at least ten times. The rearrangement uses TRBV19 and TRBJ1-4, with D uncertain. CDR1 is LNHDA, CDR2 SQIVND, per germline (reference sequence). The CDR3 length is 15 residues. V lost 0 bases and J lost 5, with 10 bases in between. Here the CDR3 DNA reads TGTGCCAGTAGTATAGATCCGAACATCAATGAAAAACTGTTTTTT. This sequence encodes CASSIDPNINEKLFF.

This clonotype was counted at least ten times. The CDR3 spells CASSMLPSHGKTYGYTF. The DNA for the CDR3 is TGTGCCAGCAGTATGTTGCCCTCACACGGAAAGACCTATGGCTACACCTTC. The chain uses TRBV6-4 and TRBJ1-2; D unresolved. The CDR3 totals 17 residues. Germline CDR1 MRHNA, CDR2 SNTAGT. Trimming took 5 bases from V and 4 from J, leaving 23 bases between them.

V and J are TRBV20-1 and TRBJ2-7; a weak D match, TRBD1 (6 bases). V was pared by 6 bases and J by 5 bases, with 23 bases between. The CDR3 covers 15 residues. From germline, CDR1 is DFQATT and CDR2 SNEGSKA (reference sequence). The CDR3 is CSARGQLGFDDEQYF. The CDR3 DNA reads as TGCAGTGCCCGGGGACAATTGGGTTTTGACGACGAGCAGTACTTC.

This clonotype was counted once. With a much larger clone just one base away, this may be a read error. The final CDR3 position lacks the conserved phenylalanine or tryptophan, pointing to a likely read error. V gene TRBV4-3 combines with J gene TRBJ1-2, with unresolved D. In germline, CDR1 is LGHNA, CDR2 YSLEER. V gave up 5 bases and J gave up 4 bases, with 23 bases separating them. CDR3 length: 17 residues. The chain's CDR3 is CASSCHSGRRKTYGYTL. For the CDR3, the DNA is TGCGCCAGCAGCTGCCACTCAGGACGTCGAAAGACCTATGGCTACACCCTC.

The chain combines TRBV11-1 with TRBJ2-7; 9 bases are shared with TRBD2. The CDR3 loop spans 14 amino acids. The V and J ends lost 3 bases and 3 bases, in that order; junction bases with no gene match: 3. The germline gives CDR1 SGHAT, CDR2 FQDESV (reference sequence). This CDR3 is CASSLPAGGYEQYF. In DNA form, the CDR3 reads TGTGCCAGCAGCTTGCCAGCGGGAGGCTACGAGCAGTACTTC.

This clonotype was seen a single time. Given a much more abundant clone one base away, this may be a read error. V is TRBV5-5 and J is TRBJ1-2; no firm D call. Germline loops: CDR1 SGHKS, CDR2 YYEKEE (reference sequence). This CDR3 region has 16 residues. V was cut by 7 bases and J by 4 bases, with 23 bases left in between. CDR3: CASFGYVSRKTYGYTF. DNA of the CDR3: TGTGCCAGCTTCGGGTATGTCTCGCGAAAGACCTATGGCTACACCTTC.

This clonotype was detected ten times or more. The chain recombines TRBV3-1 with TRBJ1-2, with unresolved D. The germline gives CDR1 LGHDT, CDR2 YNNKEL (reference sequence). The germline V and J ends were trimmed by 5 bases and 4 bases, with 23 bases remaining between them. The CDR3 sequence is 17 residues long. This chain's CDR3 is CASSFELTLRKTYGYTF. In nucleotides, the CDR3 is TGTGCCAGCAGCTTCGAGCTCACCCTTCGAAAGACCTATGGCTACACCTTC.

This clonotype has a count of ten or more. In nucleotides, the CDR3 is TGTGCCAGCAGCTTAGGTCGGGGTCGTGGGGGGACCCAGTACTTC. It encodes CASSLGRGRGGTQYF. This chain joins TRBV7-2 and TRBJ2-5; TRBD1 or TRBD2 may be the D gene (5 bases each). This CDR3 has 15 residues. Germline CDR1 and CDR2: SGHTA and FQGNSA. With 1 base removed from V and 7 bases from J, the gap between germline ends came to 16 bases.

On this clonotype itself: One end of the junction does not line up with germline, which may come from a read error. The chain uses TRBV3-1 and TRBJ2-5; no clear D gene. CDR1 is LGHDT, CDR2 YNNKEL, per germline (reference sequence). The CDR3 runs 17 residues. The CDR3, as DNA: TGTGCCGGCAGCAGTAGTTTTCCCATTTCTTTCTCTGAGACCCAGTACTTC. Translating gives CAGSSSFPISFSETQYF.

This clonotype occurred a few times. A much larger clone differs from this one at a single base, so this may be a read error. V and J are TRBV18 and TRBJ2-7; 8 bases map to TRBD1. CDR1 and CDR2 (germline): KGHSH, LQKENI. The length of the CDR3 is 16 residues. Written as DNA, the CDR3 is TGTGCCGGCTCACCAATTTATATGGACAGGGAGGCCGAGCAGTACTTC. This codes for CAGSPIYMDREAEQYF.